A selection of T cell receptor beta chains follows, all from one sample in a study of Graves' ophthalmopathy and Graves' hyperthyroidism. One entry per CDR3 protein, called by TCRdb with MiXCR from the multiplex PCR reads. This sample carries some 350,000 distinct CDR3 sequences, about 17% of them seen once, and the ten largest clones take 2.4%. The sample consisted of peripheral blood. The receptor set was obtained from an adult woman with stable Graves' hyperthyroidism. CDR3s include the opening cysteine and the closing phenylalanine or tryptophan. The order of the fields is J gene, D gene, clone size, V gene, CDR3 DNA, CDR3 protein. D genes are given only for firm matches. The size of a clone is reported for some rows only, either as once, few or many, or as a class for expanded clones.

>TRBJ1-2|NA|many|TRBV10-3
TGTGCCATCCGCCCGGTAACAGGGTTAGGTGGCTACACCTTC
CAIRPVTGLGGYTF
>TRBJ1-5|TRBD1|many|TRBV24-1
TGTGCCACCAGTGACCACGACAGGGTTCAGCCCCAGCATTTT
CATSDHDRVQPQHF
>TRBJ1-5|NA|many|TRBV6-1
TGTGCCAGCATAGGAGGGGGGTATAGCAATCAGCCCCAGCATTTT
CASIGGGYSNQPQHF
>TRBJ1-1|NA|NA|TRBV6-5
TGTTCCAGCAGTTACTCTGGTTGGACTGAAGCTTTCTTT
CSSSYSGWTEAFF
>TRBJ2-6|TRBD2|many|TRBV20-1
TGCAGTGCTAGACCCTATGGACTAGCGGGAGGGCCTGGGGCCAACGTCCTGACTTTC
CSARPYGLAGGPGANVLTF
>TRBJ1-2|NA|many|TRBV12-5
TGTGCTAGTGGTTTGAGACGACAGGCTAACTATGGCTACACCTTC
CASGLRRQANYGYTF
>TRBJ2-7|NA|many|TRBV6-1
TGTGCCAGCAGCGCCGGTCCACCAGACCGAGACGAGCAGTACTTC
CASSAGPPDRDEQYF
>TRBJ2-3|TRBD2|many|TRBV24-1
TGTGCCACCAGCGGGAGGGCCAGAGATACGCAGTATTTT
CATSGRARDTQYF
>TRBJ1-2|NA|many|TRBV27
TGTGCCAGCAGTTCCCCGGAACAGGGTTACGGCTACACCTTC
CASSSPEQGYGYTF
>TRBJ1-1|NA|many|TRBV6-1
TGTGCCAGCAGTCCGGTCCTATCGACTGAAGCTTTCTTT
CASSPVLSTEAFF
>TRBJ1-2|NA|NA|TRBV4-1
TGCGCCAGCAGCCAAGATCGGTCCGCTCCTAACTATGGCTACACCTTC
CASSQDRSAPNYGYTF
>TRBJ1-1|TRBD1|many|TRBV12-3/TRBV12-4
TGTGCCAGCAGCCAGGGGGCAGGAGAAGCTTTCTTT
CASSQGAGEAFF
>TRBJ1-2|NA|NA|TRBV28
TGTGCCAGCAGCGCCGGGGGCCGGAGTCTAGGCTACACCTTC
CASSAGGRSLGYTF
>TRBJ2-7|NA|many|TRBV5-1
TGCGCCAGCAGCCCCAACGGCGGGGCGACCTACGAGCAGTACTTC
CASSPNGGATYEQYF
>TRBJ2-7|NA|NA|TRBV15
TGTGCCACCAGCAGAGATTTGGATTACGAGCAGTACTTC
CATSRDLDYEQYF
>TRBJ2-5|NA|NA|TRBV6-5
TGTGCCAGCAGTTACGGGGGCGGCGAAGAGACCCAGTACTTC
CASSYGGGEETQYF